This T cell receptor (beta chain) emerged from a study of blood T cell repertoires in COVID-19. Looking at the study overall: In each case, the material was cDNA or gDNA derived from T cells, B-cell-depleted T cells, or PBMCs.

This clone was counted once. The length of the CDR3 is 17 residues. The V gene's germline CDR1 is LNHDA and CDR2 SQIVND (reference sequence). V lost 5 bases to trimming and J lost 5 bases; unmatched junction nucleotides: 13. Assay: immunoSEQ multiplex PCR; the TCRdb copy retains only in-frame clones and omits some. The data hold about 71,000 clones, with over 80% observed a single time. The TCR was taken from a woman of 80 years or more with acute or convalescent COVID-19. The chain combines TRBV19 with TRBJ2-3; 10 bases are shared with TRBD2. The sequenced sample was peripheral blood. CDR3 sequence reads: CASSPTMLAGDKDTQYF. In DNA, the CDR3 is TGTGCCAGTAGTCCTACGATGCTAGCGGGAGATAAAGATACGCAGTATTTT.